One sample yielded the 24 T cell receptor beta chains listed below, sequenced in a study of response to subunit inactivated influenza vaccine. TCRdb itself ran the RT-PCR reads through MiXCR, one entry per CDR3 protein. The table lists 500,000 or so distinct CDR3 sequences, more than 15% of them singletons. The starting material was CD4+ T cells sorted from PBMCs, obtained roughly 24 months after vaccination. Source of these receptors: a man between 50 and 70 years old who received an inactivated influenza vaccine.

This clonotype turned up a few times. This chain links TRBV3-1 with TRBJ2-7, with 12 bases aligning to TRBD2. The CDR3 totals 14 residues. Germline-derived CDR1 and CDR2 are LGHDT and YNNKEL (reference sequence). The V segment lost 6 bases and the J segment 3 bases; nucleotides outside the gene matches: 3. CDR3 nucleotides: TGTGCCAGCAGGTCGACTAGCGGGAGCTACGAGCAGTACTTC. Translated, it gives CASRSTSGSYEQYF.

This clonotype has a handful of counts. The V call is TRBV7-2, the J call TRBJ2-5; 8 bases are shared with TRBD1. Germline CDR1 SGHTA, CDR2 FQGNSA. The ends lost 2 bases at V and 10 bases at J; junction bases unmatched: 12. CDR3 size: 15 residues. The CDR3 coding sequence is TGTGCCAGCAGCTTAACCACAACAGGGGGGCTTGGCCAGTACTTC. Protein: CASSLTTTGGLGQYF. The variable domain in full, completed from reference TRBV7-2 and TRBJ2-5, reads GAGVSQSPSNKVTEKGKDVELRCDPISGHTALYWYRQSLGQGLEFLIYFQGNSAPDKSGLPSDRFSAERTGGSVSTLTIQRTQQEDSAVYLCASSLTTTGGLGQYFGPGTRLLVL.

This clonotype has a handful of counts. The chain is built from TRBV10-3 and TRBJ1-1; no definite D call. Germline assignment: CDR1 ENHRY and CDR2 SYGVKD. CDR3 length: 13 amino acids. The V and J ends lost 6 bases and 1 base respectively, with 9 bases between them. CDR3 sequence (DNA): TGTGCCATCAGACGGAAACCGAACACTGAAGCTTTCTTT. Translating it yields CAIRRKPNTEAFF.

The V and J genes are TRBV12-3 or TRBV12-4 and TRBJ2-1; D may be TRBD2 (5 bases). The CDR3 is made up of 13 amino acids. The V gene lost 6 bases and the J gene lost 4 bases, with 10 bases spanning the gap. The CDR3 DNA is TGTGCCAGCAGAATCGGACTTTACAATGAGCAGTTCTTC. Protein sequence: CASRIGLYNEQFF.

The table lists this clonotype with a few counts. J is TRBJ2-5 and V is TRBV19; possible D gene TRBD1, 5 bases. V lost 9 bases and J 2 bases, leaving 16 bases between the germline ends. The CDR3 totals 14 residues. Germline assignment: CDR1 LNHDA and CDR2 SQIVND (reference sequence). This CDR3 reads CASSPPGIQETQYF. The CDR3 DNA follows: TGTGCCAGCTCGCCTCCAGGGATTCAAGAGACCCAGTACTTC.

The V call is TRBV18, the J call TRBJ2-1; perhaps TRBD1 as D (5 bases). The CDR3 consists of 13 residues. The germline V gene has CDR1 KGHSH and CDR2 LQKENI. The V gene lost 2 bases and the J gene lost 7 bases, with 9 bases spanning the gap. CDR3 bases: TGTGCCAGCTCACCAGTAAAGGGGAATGAGCAGTTCTTC. Its protein product is CASSPVKGNEQFF.

This clonotype was seen only once. This chain connects TRBV9 to TRBJ2-1; 9 nucleotides match TRBD2. Germline V CDR1 and CDR2: SGDLS, YYNGEE. V lost 3 bases to trimming and J lost 8 bases; unmatched junction nucleotides: 6. The CDR3 runs 14 residues. The CDR3 sequence: CASSGPSGRHEQFF. The CDR3, as DNA: TGTGCCAGCAGCGGACCAAGCGGGAGGCATGAGCAGTTCTTC.

The CDR3 loop is CAISLGASRNTDTQYF. The CDR3 DNA is TGTGCCATCTCCCTGGGGGCTAGCCGGAACACAGATACGCAGTATTTT. This rearrangement joins TRBV10-3 to TRBJ2-3; D is perhaps TRBD1 (6 bases). V was shortened by 8 bases and J by 2 bases, with 20 bases between the two germline ends. The germline CDR1 and CDR2 sequences are ENHRY and SYGVKD. The CDR3 runs to 16 residues.

This clonotype has more than one count but fewer than ten. The gene calls are TRBV3-1 and TRBJ2-4, with D tentatively TRBD2 (6 bases). Germline V CDR1 and CDR2: LGHDT, YNNKEL (reference sequence). V was cut by 4 bases and J by 1 base, with 14 bases left in between. The CDR3 is made up of 16 amino acids. The CDR3 spells CASSPGTSGAKNIQYF. For the CDR3, the DNA is TGTGCCAGCAGCCCCGGGACTTCAGGGGCCAAAAACATTCAGTACTTC.

This clonotype turned up a few times. The rearrangement links TRBV28 to TRBJ2-7; no reliable D call. V lost 10 bases to trimming and J lost 1 base, with 14 bases between them. This CDR3 contains 13 residues. Germline assignment: CDR1 MDHEN and CDR2 SYDVKM. The CDR3 reads CATFPDSSYEQYF. The CDR3 nucleotides read TGTGCCACCTTCCCCGACTCATCCTACGAGCAGTACTTC.

This clonotype occurred many times. V usage is TRBV29-1 and J usage is TRBJ2-3, with D tentatively TRBD2 (6 bases). The germline V gene encodes CDR1 SQVTM and CDR2 ANQGSEA. V lost 6 bases, J lost 1 base, and 11 bases lay in between. The CDR3 contains 13 residues. Here the CDR3 reads CSVGRGGTDTQYF. The CDR3 coding sequence is TGCAGCGTGGGGCGGGGCGGCACAGATACGCAGTATTTT.

The table lists this clonotype with a few counts. This sequence may be a read error, since a much larger clone differs from it by one base. The V and J genes are TRBV12-3 or TRBV12-4 and TRBJ2-1, with D possibly TRBD2 on 6 matching bases. The CDR3 has 14 residues. Here the CDR3 DNA reads TGTGCCGGCAGTTATGGGAGGAACTACAATGAGCAGTTCTTC. Translation gives CAGSYGRNYNEQFF.

This chain uses TRBV5-1 with TRBJ2-2, with 7 bases identical to TRBD1. There are 14 residues in the CDR3. With V trimmed by 4 bases and J by 8 bases, 8 bases remained unmatched. In germline, CDR1 is SGHRS, CDR2 YFSETQ. The CDR3 nucleotides are TGCGCCAGCAGCGGGGGACAGATCGCGGGGGAGCTGTTTTTT. This codes for CASSGGQIAGELFF.

This clonotype was counted at least ten times. CDR3 sequence: CASSQSEGPNTEAFF. The CDR3 DNA sequence: TGCGCCAGCAGTCAATCTGAGGGACCGAACACTGAAGCTTTCTTT. The chain employs TRBV23-1 and TRBJ1-1; D perhaps matches TRBD1 (5 bases). TRBV23-1 is labeled an ORF, and its function is uncertain. Trimming pared 0 bases from V and 1 base from J, leaving 9 bases between. The CDR3 contains 15 residues.

V gene TRBV6-2 or TRBV6-3 combines with J gene TRBJ2-2, with D unclear. CDR3 length equals 14 residues. Germline assignment: CDR1 MNHEY and CDR2 SVGEGT. Trimming removed 8 bases at V and 2 bases at J, with 12 bases between. CDR3 sequence reads: CASSRADNTGELFF. CDR3 DNA sequence: TGTGCCAGCTCACGGGCAGATAACACCGGGGAGCTGTTTTTT.

The gene calls are TRBV28 and TRBJ2-7, with 7 positions matching TRBD1. This CDR3 is 14 amino acids long. V lost 7 bases, J lost 6 bases, and 12 bases stayed unmatched. Germline V lookup: CDR1 MDHEN, CDR2 SYDVKM. The CDR3: CASTSRTGRVEQYF. CDR3 coding DNA: TGTGCCAGCACCTCCAGGACAGGCCGGGTCGAGCAGTACTTC. The whole variable domain, filled in from reference TRBV28 and TRBJ2-7, reads DVKVTQSSRYLVKRTGEKVFLECVQDMDHENMFWYRQDPGLGLRLIYFSYDVKMKEKGDIPEGYSVSREKKERFSLILESASTNQTSMYLCASTSRTGRVEQYFGPGTRLTVT.

This chain uses TRBV12-3 or TRBV12-4 with TRBJ2-7, with D uncertain. This CDR3 has 16 residues. Deletions cut 2 bases from V and 4 bases from J, with 18 bases between. The CDR3 loop reads CASSLSTTLTEYEQYF. CDR3 nucleotides: TGTGCCAGCAGTTTATCTACGACTTTAACCGAATACGAGCAGTACTTC.

This clonotype was seen only a few times. J is TRBJ2-4 and V is TRBV10-3; a possible D gene is TRBD1 (6 bases). The V end was cut by 9 bases, the J end by 3 bases, with 15 bases between. This CDR3 is 14 amino acids long. In germline, CDR1 is ENHRY, CDR2 SYGVKD. CDR3 sequence reads: CAIRRGLGKNIQYF. The CDR3, as DNA: TGTGCCATACGCAGGGGATTGGGCAAAAACATTCAGTACTTC.

This sequence joins TRBV12-3 or TRBV12-4 and TRBJ1-1; D is ambiguous. V lost 4 bases, J lost 8 bases, and 14 bases lay in between. The CDR3 runs 13 residues. The CDR3 DNA sequence: TGTGCCAGCAGTTACGCCAGGTTTACCGAAGCTTTCTTT. Translated, it gives CASSYARFTEAFF.

This clonotype was observed a few times. The chain employs TRBV12-3 or TRBV12-4 and TRBJ1-1; unclear D gene. The V and J ends lost 1 base and 6 bases respectively, with 9 bases between them. This CDR3 is 13 amino acids long. The CDR3, as DNA: TGTGCCAGCAGTTTAGGGAGACGCGCTGAAGCTTTCTTT. It yields the protein CASSLGRRAEAFF.

This clonotype was observed a handful of times. The chain has TRBV4-3 and TRBJ1-3; D is uncertain. This CDR3 is 15 amino acids long. The V and J ends lost 1 base and 3 bases respectively, with 10 bases between them. Germline V lookup: CDR1 LGHNA, CDR2 YSLEER. The CDR3 sequence is CASSQVYRGGNTIYF. CDR3 DNA: TGCGCCAGCAGCCAAGTTTACCGCGGTGGAAACACCATATATTTT.

This rearrangement joins TRBV5-6 to TRBJ2-1; 9 bases are a match to TRBD1. The V and J ends lost 1 base and 6 bases, in that order; junction bases with no gene match: 8. The CDR3 spans 16 residues. CDR1 and CDR2 (germline): SGHDT, YYEEEE. CDR3 nucleotides: TGTGCCAGCAGCTTGACCGGGACAGGGAAGGGCAATGAGCAGTTCTTC. The encoded protein is CASSLTGTGKGNEQFF.

This rearrangement joins TRBV5-6 to TRBJ1-2; 9 positions match TRBD1. CDR1 is SGHDT and CDR2 is YYEEEE in the germline V gene. J lost 3 bases, V lost 4 bases, and 7 bases had no gene match. CDR3 length: 15 residues. This chain's CDR3 is CASSNRGRGDYGYTF. The CDR3 DNA follows: TGTGCCAGCAGCAACAGGGGGCGTGGGGACTATGGCTACACCTTC.

This clonotype was counted a few times. The genes are TRBV7-9 and TRBJ2-4; D not certain. The CDR3 covers 17 residues. The V gene's germline CDR1 is SEHNR and CDR2 FQNEAQ (reference sequence). V was pared by 3 bases and J by 0 bases, with 15 bases between. Written as DNA, the CDR3 is TGTGCCAGCAGCTTTTATGGGCTATCACTAGCCAAAAACATTCAGTACTTC. This translates into CASSFYGLSLAKNIQYF.